A single T cell receptor beta chain is shown here with its context. The source of the sample is a study of metastatic and nonmetastatic thyroid tumors. There were no patients who had received any treatment before thyroid surgery. From the PCR reads, TCRdb re-called clones with MiXCR. This sample has some 25,000 clones, with about 15% found just once. V lost 7 bases to trimming and J lost 3 bases, with 19 bases between them. The CDR3 is made up of 15 amino acids. CDR1 and CDR2 from the germline V gene are MDHEN and SYDVKM. Sequencing input: blood. This TCR was recovered from a female donor with papillary thyroid cancer or a benign thyroid nodule (not recorded which). Some clones in this sample may be carry-over from other donors' samples. V usage is TRBV28 and J usage is TRBJ2-7, with D unclear. CDR3 sequence (DNA): TGTGCCAGCACTGGATTTGTTGGGGTAAGCTACGAGCAGTACTTC. This encodes CASTGFVGVSYEQYF.